Listed below are T cell receptor beta chains from one sample, sequenced in a study of identical twins. TCRdb re-analysed the 5' RACE reads in MiXCR, keeping a single row per CDR3 protein. The repertoire has 500,000 to 700,000 distinct CDR3 sequences, around 7.4% of them found once; the top ten carry roughly 1.5%. The same data also contributed to another study, on yellow fever vaccine responses in identical twins.

The sequenced sample was PBMCs. These receptors were collected from a young woman in good health. CDR3s include the opening cysteine and the closing phenylalanine or tryptophan. Fields, in order: J gene, D gene, clone size, V gene, CDR3 DNA, CDR3 protein. D genes are given only for firm matches. A clone size is listed for some rows: how often the clone was seen (once, few, many), or a class if it is expanded.

TRBJ2-4,NA,NA,TRBV12-3/TRBV12-4,TGTGCCAGCACCCCGGGTCTGCCTAAAAACATTCAGTACTTC,CASTPGLPKNIQYF
TRBJ2-1,TRBD2,few,TRBV6-4,TGTGCCAGCAGTGTTACTAGCGGGGTTACAAATGAGCAGTTCTTC,CASSVTSGVTNEQFF
TRBJ2-1,TRBD2,many,TRBV12-3/TRBV12-4,TGTGCCAGCAGTAGCGGCGGGAGGGAGTTCTTC,CASSSGGREFF
TRBJ2-1,TRBD2,NA,TRBV28,TGTGCCAGCAGCCCACGGGAGGGGTCTAGCGGCTACAATGAGCAGTTCTTC,CASSPREGSSGYNEQFF
TRBJ1-5,NA,many,TRBV4-1,TGCGCCAGCAGCCAAGATAAGAGGGGGGTTCAGCCCCAGCATTTT,CASSQDKRGVQPQHF
TRBJ1-1,TRBD1,many,TRBV6-1,TGTGCCAGCACCAGGACAGGGGGCCGTCGGATGAACACTGAAGCTTTCTTT,CASTRTGGRRMNTEAFF
TRBJ2-5,NA,few,TRBV5-6,TGTGCCAGCAGCTTGCGGGGAGGACCCGCGAGGGAGACCCAGTACTTC,CASSLRGGPARETQYF
TRBJ2-3,TRBD1,NA,TRBV7-6,TGTGCCAGCAGCCCCTCCCCGACAGGGGCAGATACGCAGTATTTT,CASSPSPTGADTQYF
TRBJ2-5,TRBD1,NA,TRBV12-3/TRBV12-4,TGTGCCAGCAGTAAGGGGGACAGGGGAGAGACCCAGTACTTC,CASSKGDRGETQYF
TRBJ1-1,TRBD1,few,TRBV6-6,TGTGCCAGCGCCGACAGGGAGAACACTGAAGCTTTCTTT,CASADRENTEAFF
TRBJ2-1,TRBD1,NA,TRBV24-1,TGTGCCACCAGTGATCCACGATCGTTAAACGGACAGGGCAAGAATGAGCAGTTCTTC,CATSDPRSLNGQGKNEQFF
TRBJ1-6,NA,many,TRBV4-1,TGCGCCAGCAGCCAAGATGAATGGGGGGATTCACCCCTCCACTTT,CASSQDEWGDSPLHF
TRBJ2-3,NA,many,TRBV3-1,TGTGCCAGCAGCCAACCAATGGTGGGGGTTATAGATACGCAGTATTTT,CASSQPMVGVIDTQYF
TRBJ2-7,NA,few,TRBV29-1,TGCAGCGTTGAAGCTCTCCACGAGCAGTACTTC,CSVEALHEQYF
TRBJ1-1,TRBD1,few,TRBV9,TGTGCCAGCAGCTCACGACAGGGCCACACTGAAGCTTTCTTT,CASSSRQGHTEAFF
TRBJ1-2,NA,NA,TRBV18,TGTGCCAGCTCACCCTCAAGGGCAGAGGGCGGCTACACCTTC,CASSPSRAEGGYTF
TRBJ2-1,NA,NA,TRBV6-1,TGTGCCAGCAGTGTCCAGCCCCATGAGCAGTTCTTC,CASSVQPHEQFF
TRBJ2-3,TRBD2,few,TRBV27,TGTGCCAGCAGCCCGTCCGGGACTAGCGACACAGATACGCAGTATTTT,CASSPSGTSDTDTQYF
TRBJ2-2,NA,many,TRBV12-3/TRBV12-4,TGTGCCAGCAGCCAGACCGGTACAACCGGGGAGCTGTTTTTT,CASSQTGTTGELFF
TRBJ2-4,TRBD2,NA,TRBV6-1,TGTGCCAGCAGTCTAACAGGTTTCGGCGGGAGGGACATTCAGTACTTC,CASSLTGFGGRDIQYF
TRBJ2-1,TRBD2,NA,TRBV5-1,TGCGCCAGCAGCAACCTTCGGGGGGGCCAACCAATTTCCTACAATGAGCAGTTCTTC,CASSNLRGGQPISYNEQFF
TRBJ2-5,TRBD2,many,TRBV24-1,TGTGCCACCAGTGATACCGGGACTAGCAGGCAAGAGACCCAGTACTTC,CATSDTGTSRQETQYF
TRBJ2-2,NA,NA,TRBV13,TGTGCCAGCAGCTCCCCTACGGGCAGAATGAACACCGGGGAGCTGTTTTTT,CASSSPTGRMNTGELFF
TRBJ2-3,NA,few,TRBV5-5,TGTGCCAGCAGCGCGGAAACGGGAGTTACAGATACGCAGTATTTT,CASSAETGVTDTQYF
TRBJ2-3,TRBD2,many,TRBV29-1,TGCAGCGTACCAAGTAGCGGGAGCAACACAGATACGCAGTATTTT,CSVPSSGSNTDTQYF
TRBJ2-1,TRBD2,NA,TRBV5-1,TGCGCCAGCAGCTTTCCTAAAGCGGGAGCGGGTAATGAGCAGTTCTTC,CASSFPKAGAGNEQFF
TRBJ2-5,NA,many,TRBV15,TGTGCCACCAGCAGAGTTGGTTTTCAGACCCAGTACTTC,CATSRVGFQTQYF
TRBJ2-5,NA,many,TRBV9,TGTGCCAGCAGCGTAGAACCTCGGTTTGGGCAAGAGACCCAGTACTTC,CASSVEPRFGQETQYF
TRBJ2-5,NA,NA,TRBV28,TGTGCCAGCAGAACACTAGTAAACCAAGAGACCCAGTACTTC,CASRTLVNQETQYF
TRBJ2-1,TRBD2,many,TRBV20-1,TGCAGTGCCCAGGGACTAGCGGGAATTCACTCCCTCTACAATGAGCAGTTCTTC,CSAQGLAGIHSLYNEQFF
TRBJ1-6,TRBD1,many,TRBV12-3/TRBV12-4,TGTGCCAGCCTTCAGTTGGGGGGACAGATTAAAATTAATTCACCCCTCCACTTT,CASLQLGGQIKINSPLHF
TRBJ2-3,NA,few,TRBV3-1,TGTGCCAGCAGCCAACTCAGGGCGGATACGCAGTATTTT,CASSQLRADTQYF
TRBJ2-4,NA,many,TRBV27,TGTGCCAGCAGTCAGGGACTTCCCTATGGCAAAAACATTCAGTACTTC,CASSQGLPYGKNIQYF
TRBJ2-3,NA,many,TRBV12-3/TRBV12-4,TGTGCCAGCAGGTTCAGGGGCGGCTCCTCGGATACGCAGTATTTT,CASRFRGGSSDTQYF
TRBJ1-1,NA,many,TRBV28,TGTGCCAGCAGTTTATATCAGAACACTGAAGCTTTCTTT,CASSLYQNTEAFF
TRBJ1-2,NA,NA,TRBV20-1,TGCAGTGCAGAAACCGGGACATCGCTCTATGGCTACACCTTC,CSAETGTSLYGYTF
TRBJ1-3,TRBD1,many,TRBV5-5,TGTGCCAGCAGCTTGAGGGGGACAGGGGGTCTGGTTGGAAACACCATATATTTT,CASSLRGTGGLVGNTIYF
TRBJ2-3,NA,NA,TRBV10-3,TGTGCCATCAAACAGGGAACTAGCACAGATACGCAGTATTTT,CAIKQGTSTDTQYF
TRBJ1-1,NA,few,TRBV12-3/TRBV12-4,TGTGCCAGCAGTTTAAAGGAAATGAACACTGAAGCTTTCTTT,CASSLKEMNTEAFF
TRBJ1-2,NA,many,TRBV12-3/TRBV12-4,TGTGCCAGCAGTCGGGACCTAAAAGGGAATGGCTACACCTTC,CASSRDLKGNGYTF
TRBJ2-7,TRBD2,NA,TRBV12-3/TRBV12-4,TGTGCCAGCAGGGGGGGGACTAGCGGGATCCACGAGCAGTACTTC,CASRGGTSGIHEQYF
TRBJ2-1,NA,many,TRBV5-1,TGCGCCAGCAGCCCCTGGGGGGCAGCGGGGAATGAGCAGTTCTTC,CASSPWGAAGNEQFF
TRBJ2-7,NA,NA,TRBV7-2,TGTGCCAGCAGCTCCAAGACCAGTAGCTCCTACGAGCAGTACTTC,CASSSKTSSSYEQYF
TRBJ2-7,NA,once,TRBV2,TGTGCCAGCGAAACGGTGGGGGATGTGCTACGCGAGCAGTACTTC,CASETVGDVLREQYF
TRBJ1-5,NA,NA,TRBV10-3,TGTGCCATCAGTGACCAGGGTGAGAGTCAGCCCCAGCATTTT,CAISDQGESQPQHF
TRBJ1-2,NA,few,TRBV6-5,TGTGCCAGCAGTTACTCGAGTTCACGGGGCCGGGATGGCTACACCTTC,CASSYSSSRGRDGYTF
TRBJ2-3,NA,few,TRBV7-2,TGTGCCAGCAGCTCAGGGGCCGGCTACACAGATACGCAGTATTTT,CASSSGAGYTDTQYF
TRBJ2-2,NA,NA,TRBV20-1,TGCAGTGCTAGCCCGGCGGGTTGGCGGACCGGGGAGCTGTTTTTT,CSASPAGWRTGELFF
TRBJ2-3,NA,NA,TRBV9,TGTGCCAGCAGCGCCTCAGGAGTCACAGATACGCAGTATTTT,CASSASGVTDTQYF
TRBJ2-1,TRBD2,NA,TRBV13,TGTGCCAGCAGCTTATTGCTAGCGGGAGTCCATGAGCAGTTCTTC,CASSLLLAGVHEQFF
TRBJ2-1,NA,many,TRBV12-3/TRBV12-4,TGTGCCAGCAGTTTAAATCCTGGCTCCCCTCTGTTCTTC,CASSLNPGSPLFF
TRBJ2-3,TRBD2,few,TRBV25-1,TGTGCCAGCACGGCGGGAGGCCTGGATACGCAGTATTTT,CASTAGGLDTQYF
TRBJ2-5,NA,NA,TRBV7-9,TGTGCCACCCCAGCTCAAGGGGCGGGGGCCCAAGAGACCCAGTACTTC,CATPAQGAGAQETQYF